The 19 T cell receptor beta chains below all came from one sample that was sequenced in a study of T cells in Graves' hyperthyroidism and ophthalmopathy. The source material, RNA transcripts, was used to amplify TCR beta CDR3 regions. In the first-round RT-PCR of the TCR CDR3, the HTBI primer set was used. TCRdb passed the multiplex PCR reads through MiXCR, listing each CDR3 protein once. The data hold hundreds of thousands of distinct CDR3 sequences, with approximately 13% observed a single time. Sequences were obtained from blood. The origin of the receptors is a woman between 25 and 40 years old with Graves' hyperthyroidism that later progressed to Graves' ophthalmopathy.

This clonotype turned up a few times. The chain is built from TRBV5-1 and TRBJ2-6; D ambiguous. The CDR3 totals 13 residues. CDR1 and CDR2 (germline): SGHRS, YFSETQ. V was clipped by 3 bases and J by 7 bases, with 8 bases between them. CDR3 in DNA: TGCGCCAGCAGCTCAGGTTTCGCCAACGTCCTGACTTTC. Its translation: CASSSGFANVLTF.

The sample holds many counts of this clonotype. This sequence joins TRBV2 and TRBJ2-1; 8 nucleotides align to TRBD1. Trimming removed 7 bases from V and 9 bases from J; junction bases left unmatched: 14. The CDR3 sequence is 15 residues long. Per germline, CDR1 SNHLY and CDR2 FYNNEI. CDR3 in DNA: TGTGCCAGCACCAGGAGGTCAGGGGGCGCTTCTGAGCAGTTCTTC. This codes for CASTRRSGGASEQFF.

With respect to this clonotype: This may come from a read error, since a much larger clone is one base off. This rearrangement joins TRBV29-1 to TRBJ2-5; D may be TRBD2 (6 bases). Looked up from germline, CDR1 is SQVTM and CDR2 is ANQGSEA. V lost 8 bases to trimming and J lost 2 bases, with 18 bases between them. The CDR3 length is 14 residues. In DNA, the CDR3 is TGCAGCACAACCGGGACTCGCGGACAAGAGACCCAGTACTTC. This codes for CSTTGTRGQETQYF.

This clonotype was seen ten or more times. The chain joins TRBV19 to TRBJ2-1; 8 bases match TRBD2. With 4 bases clipped from V and 6 bases from J, the junction kept 8 bases outside the gene matches. This CDR3 contains 15 residues. Germline lookup yields CDR1 LNHDA and CDR2 SQIVND (reference sequence). CDR3 region: CASSTLAGSPNEQFF. For the CDR3, the DNA is TGTGCCAGTAGTACATTAGCGGGATCCCCCAATGAGCAGTTCTTC.

This clonotype has just a few counts. Mismatch with germline at one junction end may stem from a read error. The rearrangement joins TRBV20-1 to TRBJ1-1; D gene unclear. This CDR3 comprises 13 residues. Germline-derived CDR1 and CDR2 are DFQATT and SNEGSKA (reference sequence). CDR3 sequence reads: CSARDHKNTGAFF. Here the CDR3 DNA reads TGCAGTGCTAGAGATCACAAGAACACTGGAGCTTTCTTT.

This clonotype was seen at least ten times. This sequence joins TRBV12-3 or TRBV12-4 and TRBJ1-6; D unresolved. The V end lost 6 bases, the J end lost 6 bases, and 21 bases lay between the germline ends. The CDR3 has 17 amino acids. In DNA, the CDR3 is TGTGCCAGCAGCCGTGGATCGGGCAGCGCCGTTAATTCACCCCTCCACTTT. It encodes CASSRGSGSAVNSPLHF.

This clonotype was picked up a small number of times. The CDR3 loop is CASSQDQSGAIQYF. Here the CDR3 DNA reads TGTGCCAGCAGCCAAGACCAGTCGGGGGCCATTCAGTACTTC. The chain couples TRBV3-1 to TRBJ2-4; the D gene could be TRBD1 or TRBD2 (6 bases each). Germline CDR1 LGHDT, CDR2 YNNKEL (reference sequence). The CDR3 consists of 14 residues. V was pared by 0 bases and J by 9 bases, with 12 bases between.

The sample holds many counts of this clonotype. This chain connects TRBV28 to TRBJ2-5; 7 bases line up with TRBD1. V lost 5 bases and J lost 4; bases outside the gene matches: 7. The CDR3 totals 14 residues. Per germline, CDR1 MDHEN and CDR2 SYDVKM. The CDR3 DNA reads as TGTGCCAGCAGTGTAGGACAGGACGTAGAGACCCAGTACTTC. Translation: CASSVGQDVETQYF.

This clonotype was counted ten times or more. The chain joins TRBV2 to TRBJ1-4; no reliable D call. V lost 6 bases and J 2 bases, leaving 7 bases between the germline ends. The germline V gene has CDR1 SNHLY and CDR2 FYNNEI. The CDR3 has 13 residues. CDR3: CASREATNEKLFF. In nucleotides, the CDR3 is TGTGCCAGCAGAGAGGCCACTAATGAAAAACTGTTTTTT.

This clonotype has a count of ten or more. The chain combines TRBV10-3 with TRBJ2-1; TRBD2 matches 11 bases. The ends lost 2 bases at V and 4 bases at J; junction bases unmatched: 1. Germline CDR1 reads ENHRY; CDR2 reads SYGVKD. There are 15 residues in the CDR3. CDR3 loop: CAISETSGRYNEQFF. CDR3 nucleotide sequence: TGTGCCATCAGTGAGACTAGCGGGAGATACAATGAGCAGTTCTTC.

This clonotype was detected many times. The chain carries TRBV11-2 and TRBJ2-3; D is possibly TRBD1 or TRBD2 (5 bases each). There are 17 residues in the CDR3. The ends were cut back, 3 bases at V and 2 bases at J, with 18 bases in the middle. CDR1 is SGHAT and CDR2 is FQNNGV in the germline V gene. CDR3 bases: TGTGCCAGCAGCTTGAGACAGTCTGGGGGTTTCACAGATACGCAGTATTTT. Translation gives CASSLRQSGGFTDTQYF. Drawing the rest from reference TRBV11-2 and TRBJ2-3, the complete variable domain is EAGVAQSPRYKIIEKRQSVAFWCNPISGHATLYWYQQILGQGPKLLIQFQNNGVVDDSQLPKDRFSAERLKGVDSTLKIQPAKLEDSAVYLCASSLRQSGGFTDTQYFGPGTRLTVL.

This clonotype was seen many times. The V gene is TRBV15, the J gene TRBJ1-2; perhaps TRBD1 as D (5 bases). CDR1 is LNHNV and CDR2 is YYDKDF in the germline V gene (reference sequence). V shed 6 bases and J shed 0 bases, with 14 bases lying between them. The CDR3 runs 15 residues. CDR3 sequence: CATSGWRDPNYGYTF. The CDR3 nucleotides read TGTGCCACCAGTGGATGGCGGGACCCTAACTATGGCTACACCTTC. Full variable domain (rest looked up from reference TRBV15 and TRBJ1-2): DAMVIQNPRYQVTQFGKPVTLSCSQTLNHNVMYWYQQKSSQAPKLLFHYYDKDFNNEADTPDNFQSRRPNTSFCFLDIRSPGLGDTAMYLCATSGWRDPNYGYTFGSGTRLTVV.

The sample holds a few counts of this clonotype. This rearrangement joins TRBV7-2 to TRBJ1-1; D is ambiguous. Germline V lookup: CDR1 SGHTA, CDR2 FQGNSA. V dropped 2 bases and J dropped 3 bases, with 19 bases sitting between them. The length of the CDR3 is 17 residues. CDR3 protein: CASSLNPTGLGDTEAFF. The CDR3 nucleotides read TGTGCCAGCAGCTTAAATCCGACGGGCCTAGGCGACACTGAAGCTTTCTTT.

Ten or more counts support this clonotype. The chain joins TRBV11-2 to TRBJ1-1; the D is unclear. Trimming took off 3 bases at V and 6 bases at J, with 2 bases between the two ends. The germline V gene has CDR1 SGHAT and CDR2 FQNNGV. The CDR3 spans 10 residues. CDR3 region: CASSFPEAFF. In DNA, the CDR3 is TGTGCCAGCAGCTTCCCTGAAGCTTTCTTT. Looking up the rest from reference TRBV11-2 and TRBJ1-1 gives the full variable domain: EAGVAQSPRYKIIEKRQSVAFWCNPISGHATLYWYQQILGQGPKLLIQFQNNGVVDDSQLPKDRFSAERLKGVDSTLKIQPAKLEDSAVYLCASSFPEAFFGQGTRLTVV.

This clonotype was observed a few times. The chain links TRBV28 to TRBJ1-2, with TRBD1 as a possible D gene (6 bases). V shed 6 bases and J shed 8 bases, with 16 bases lying between them. The CDR3 spans 13 residues. The germline CDR1 and CDR2 sequences are MDHEN and SYDVKM. CDR3 in DNA: TGTGCCAGCAGACTTAAACAGGGTCGAGGCTACACCTTC. This gives the protein CASRLKQGRGYTF.

The rearrangement joins TRBV15 to TRBJ2-7; TRBD1 matches at 8 bases. From germline, CDR1 is LNHNV and CDR2 YYDKDF (reference sequence). V dropped 5 bases and J dropped 4; count of bases not matched to a gene: 7. The CDR3 runs to 14 residues. The CDR3: CATSEGTGPYEQYF. The DNA of the CDR3 is TGTGCCACCAGCGAGGGGACAGGCCCGTACGAGCAGTACTTC.

There are a few counts of this clonotype. The J gene is TRBJ2-1, the V gene TRBV24-1; tentatively, D is TRBD1 (6 bases). This CDR3 is 13 amino acids long. CDR1 is KGHDR and CDR2 is SFDVKD in the germline V gene. The V and J ends lost 10 bases and 2 bases respectively, with 11 bases between them. CDR3 amino acids: CATTGHPYNEQFF. CDR3 sequence (DNA): TGTGCCACAACAGGGCACCCCTACAATGAGCAGTTCTTC.

The chain couples TRBV12-3 or TRBV12-4 to TRBJ2-5; D might be TRBD2 (5 bases). V was trimmed by 5 bases and J by 3 bases, leaving 16 bases between them. The CDR3 sequence is 15 residues long. The chain's CDR3 is CASSPLGSAKETQYF. CDR3 sequence (DNA): TGTGCCAGCAGTCCCCTAGGTAGCGCAAAAGAGACCCAGTACTTC.

This clonotype came up a few times. The V gene is TRBV19, the J gene TRBJ1-6; D gene uncertain. Looked up from germline, CDR1 is LNHDA and CDR2 is SQIVND (reference sequence). V was cut by 6 bases and J by 8 bases, with 17 bases left in between. This CDR3 region has 15 residues. As DNA, the CDR3 is TGTGCCAGTAGGGCCGAGTCACTTGCGGATTCACCCCTCCACTTT. It yields the protein CASRAESLADSPLHF.